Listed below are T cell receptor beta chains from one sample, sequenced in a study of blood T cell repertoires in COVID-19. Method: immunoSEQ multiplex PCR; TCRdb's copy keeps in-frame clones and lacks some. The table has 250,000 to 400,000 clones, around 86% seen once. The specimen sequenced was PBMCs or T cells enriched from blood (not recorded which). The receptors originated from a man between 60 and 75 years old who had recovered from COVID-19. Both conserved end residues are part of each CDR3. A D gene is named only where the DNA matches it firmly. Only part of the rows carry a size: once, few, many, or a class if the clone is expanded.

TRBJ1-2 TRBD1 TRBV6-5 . CASSRGTGMYYGYTF TGTGCCAGCAGTCGAGGGACAGGGATGTACTATGGCTACACCTTC
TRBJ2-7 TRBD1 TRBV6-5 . CASRVDRLREQYF TGTGCCAGCAGGGTGGACAGGCTGCGGGAGCAGTACTTC
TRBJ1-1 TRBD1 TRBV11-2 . CASSRTGGKTEAFF TGTGCCAGCAGCCGGACAGGGGGAAAAACTGAAGCTTTCTTT
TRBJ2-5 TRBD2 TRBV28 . CASTLGTSGGQETQYF TGTGCCAGCACCCTAGGGACTAGTGGGGGACAAGAGACCCAGTACTTC
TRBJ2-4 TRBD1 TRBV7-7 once CASSPFWPYPGQGSEAKNIQYF TGTGCTAGCAGCCCATTCTGGCCCTATCCGGGACAGGGTTCGGAGGCCAAAAACATTCAGTACTTC
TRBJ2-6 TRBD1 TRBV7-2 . CASSSLGQSPGANVLTF TGTGCCAGCAGCTCCTTGGGACAGTCTCCTGGGGCCAACGTCCTGACTTTC
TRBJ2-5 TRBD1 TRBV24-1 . CATSDPDRGLGETQYF TGTGCCACCAGTGATCCGGACAGGGGATTAGGGGAGACCCAGTACTTC
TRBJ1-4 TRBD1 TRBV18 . CASSPGQGSSGEKLFF TGTGCCAGCTCACCCGGACAGGGGTCGAGTGGAGAAAAACTGTTTTTT
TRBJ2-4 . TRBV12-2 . CASRLTRSVSAKNIQYF TGTGCAAGTCGCTTAACTAGGTCAGTAAGCGCCAAAAACATTCAGTACTTC
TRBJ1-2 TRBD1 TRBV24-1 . CATSDWDSSYGYTF TGTGCCACCAGTGACTGGGACAGCTCCTATGGCTACACCTTC
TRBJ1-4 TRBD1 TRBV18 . CASSLARGTNEKLFF TGTGCCAGCTCACTAGCCAGGGGGACTAATGAAAAACTGTTTTTT
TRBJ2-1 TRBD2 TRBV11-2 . CASSTGVAGGVEQFF TGTGCCAGCAGCACAGGAGTAGCGGGAGGGGTAGAGCAGTTCTTC
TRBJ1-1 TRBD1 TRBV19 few CASSIVTGATEAFF TGTGCCAGTAGTATAGTTACAGGGGCCACTGAAGCTTTCTTT
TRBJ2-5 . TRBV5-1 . CASSLGGEETQYF TGCGCCAGCAGCTTGGGGGGCGAAGAGACCCAGTACTTC
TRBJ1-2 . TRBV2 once CASSDEGDGNYGYTF TGTGCCAGCAGTGATGAGGGGGACGGTAACTATGGCTACACCTTC
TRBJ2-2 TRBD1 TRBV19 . CASRTGKTGELFF TGTGCCAGTCGGACAGGGAAGACCGGGGAGCTGTTTTTT
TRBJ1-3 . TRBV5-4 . CASSFEGALSGNTIYF TGTGCCAGCAGCTTTGAAGGGGCCCTCTCTGGAAACACCATATATTTT
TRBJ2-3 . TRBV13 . CASSRRRQRHRERRTDTQYF TGTGCCAGCAGCAGACGAAGACAACGCCACAGGGAGAGAAGGACAGATACGCAGTATTTT
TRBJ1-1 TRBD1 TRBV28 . CASRLGTGGITEAFF TGTGCCAGCAGACTAGGGACAGGGGGAATTACTGAAGCTTTCTTT
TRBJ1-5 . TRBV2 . CASAGSRQPQHF TGTGCCAGCGCTGGTTCTCGGCAGCCCCAGCATTTT
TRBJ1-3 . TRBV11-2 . CASSLQRQLTGNTIYF TGTGCCAGCAGCCTCCAGCGGCAGCTTACTGGAAACACCATATATTTT
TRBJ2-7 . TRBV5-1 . CASSSHFSTNYEQYF TGCGCCAGCAGCTCCCACTTTAGTACGAATTACGAGCAGTACTTC
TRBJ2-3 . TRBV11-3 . CASSLDRGTGGTQYF TGTGCCAGCAGCTTAGATCGAGGGACTGGGGGTACGCAGTATTTT